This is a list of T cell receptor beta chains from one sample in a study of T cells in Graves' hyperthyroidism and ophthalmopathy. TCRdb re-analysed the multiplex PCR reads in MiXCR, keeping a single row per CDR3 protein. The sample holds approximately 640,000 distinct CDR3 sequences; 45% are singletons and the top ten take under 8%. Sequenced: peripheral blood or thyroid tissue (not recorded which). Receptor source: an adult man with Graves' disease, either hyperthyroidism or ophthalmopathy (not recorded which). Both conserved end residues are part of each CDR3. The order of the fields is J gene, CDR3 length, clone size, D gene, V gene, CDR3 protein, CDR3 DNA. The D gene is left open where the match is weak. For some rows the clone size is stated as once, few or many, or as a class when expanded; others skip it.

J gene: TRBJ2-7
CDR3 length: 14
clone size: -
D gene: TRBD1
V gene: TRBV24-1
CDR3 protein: CATSAGTGGYEQYF
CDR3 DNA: TGTGCCACCAGCGCCGGGACAGGGGGTTACGAGCAGTACTTC

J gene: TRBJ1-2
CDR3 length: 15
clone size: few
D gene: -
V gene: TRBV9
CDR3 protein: CASSFRQGIDYGYTF
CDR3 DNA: TGTGCCAGCAGCTTCAGACAAGGGATCGACTATGGCTACACCTTC

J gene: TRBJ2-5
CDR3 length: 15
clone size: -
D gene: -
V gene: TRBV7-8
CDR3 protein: CASSGSGQVQETQYF
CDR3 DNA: TGTGCCAGCAGTGGCTCGGGACAAGTACAGGAGACCCAGTACTTC

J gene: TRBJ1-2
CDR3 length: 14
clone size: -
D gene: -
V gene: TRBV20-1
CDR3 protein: CSAREGASVQGYTF
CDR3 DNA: TGCAGTGCTAGAGAGGGGGCTAGCGTCCAGGGCTACACCTTC

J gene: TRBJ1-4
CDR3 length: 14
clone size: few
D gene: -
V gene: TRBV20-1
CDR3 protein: CSAKGDATNEKLFF
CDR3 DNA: TGCAGTGCTAAAGGGGATGCAACTAATGAAAAACTGTTTTTT

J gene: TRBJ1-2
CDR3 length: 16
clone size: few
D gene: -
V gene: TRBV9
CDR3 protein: CASSVVALGANYGYTF
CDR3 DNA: TGTGCCAGCAGCGTAGTAGCCCTGGGGGCTAACTATGGCTACACCTTC

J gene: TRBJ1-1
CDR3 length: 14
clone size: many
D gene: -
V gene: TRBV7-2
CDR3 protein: CASSSQAGPNGAFF
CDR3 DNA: TGTGCCAGCAGCTCCCAGGCAGGGCCCAATGGAGCTTTCTTT

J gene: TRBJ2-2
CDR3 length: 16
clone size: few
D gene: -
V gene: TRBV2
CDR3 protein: CASSQDPSTLTGELFF
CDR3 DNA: TGTGCCAGCAGCCAAGATCCTTCCACGCTAACCGGGGAGCTGTTTTTT

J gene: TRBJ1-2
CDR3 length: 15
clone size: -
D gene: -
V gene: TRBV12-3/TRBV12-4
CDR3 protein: CASSLTPQGTYGYTF
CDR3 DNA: TGTGCCAGCAGCCTAACCCCACAGGGCACCTATGGCTACACCTTC

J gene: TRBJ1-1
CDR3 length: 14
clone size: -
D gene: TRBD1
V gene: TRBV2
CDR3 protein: CAGRDRQGFTEAFF
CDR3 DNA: TGTGCCGGCAGAGACCGACAGGGGTTTACTGAAGCTTTCTTT

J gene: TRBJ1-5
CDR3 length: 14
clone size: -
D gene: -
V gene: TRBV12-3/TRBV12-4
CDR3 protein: CASSFGTHNQPQHF
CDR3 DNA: TGTGCCAGCAGTTTCGGGACACACAATCAGCCCCAGCATTTT

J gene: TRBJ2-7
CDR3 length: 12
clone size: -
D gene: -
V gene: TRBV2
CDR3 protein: CASSENRAEQYF
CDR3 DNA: TGTGCCAGCAGTGAAAACAGGGCCGAGCAGTACTTC

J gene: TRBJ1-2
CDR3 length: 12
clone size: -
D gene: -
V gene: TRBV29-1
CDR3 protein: CSVQGVGGGYTF
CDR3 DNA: TGCAGCGTCCAGGGCGTTGGTGGTGGCTACACCTTC

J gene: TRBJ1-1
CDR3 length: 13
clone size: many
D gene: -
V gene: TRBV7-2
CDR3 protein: CASSLTGASEAFF
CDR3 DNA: TGTGCCAGCAGCTTAACTGGAGCGAGTGAAGCTTTCTTT

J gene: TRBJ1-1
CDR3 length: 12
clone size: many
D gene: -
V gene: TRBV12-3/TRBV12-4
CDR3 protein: CASEGTTTEAFF
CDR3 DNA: TGTGCCAGCGAGGGGACAACCACTGAAGCTTTCTTT

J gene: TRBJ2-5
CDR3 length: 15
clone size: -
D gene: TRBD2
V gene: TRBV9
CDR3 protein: CACSVLAGGRETQYF
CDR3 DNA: TGTGCCTGCAGCGTTCTGGCGGGGGGGAGAGAGACCCAGTACTTC

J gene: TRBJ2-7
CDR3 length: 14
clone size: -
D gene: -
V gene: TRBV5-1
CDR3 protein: CASSSKTGIYEQYF
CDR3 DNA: TGCGCCAGCAGCTCGAAGACAGGCATCTACGAGCAGTACTTC

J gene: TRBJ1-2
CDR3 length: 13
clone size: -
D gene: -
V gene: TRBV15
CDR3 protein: CATSRDAFYGYTF
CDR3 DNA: TGTGCCACCAGCAGAGACGCATTCTATGGCTACACCTTC

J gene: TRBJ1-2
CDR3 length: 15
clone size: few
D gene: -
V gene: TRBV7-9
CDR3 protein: CASSRKQGPGYGYTF
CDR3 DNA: TGTGCCAGCAGCCGGAAACAGGGTCCTGGCTATGGCTACACCTTC

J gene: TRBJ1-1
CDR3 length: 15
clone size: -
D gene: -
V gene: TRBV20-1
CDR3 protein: CSATTSGGFNTEAFF
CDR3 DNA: TGCAGTGCGACAACTAGCGGGGGGTTTAACACTGAAGCTTTCTTT

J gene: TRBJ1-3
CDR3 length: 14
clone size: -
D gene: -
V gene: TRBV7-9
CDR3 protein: CASSPPSIGNTIYF
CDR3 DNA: TGTGCCAGCAGCCCTCCTTCGATCGGAAACACCATATATTTT

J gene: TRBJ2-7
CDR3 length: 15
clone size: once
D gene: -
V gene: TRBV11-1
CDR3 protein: CASSAPFFRGGEQYF
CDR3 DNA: TGTGCCAGCAGCGCGCCGTTCTTCAGGGGAGGCGAGCAGTACTTC

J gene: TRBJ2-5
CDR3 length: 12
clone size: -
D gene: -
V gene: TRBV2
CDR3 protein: CARDPGWETQYF
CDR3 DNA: TGTGCTAGAGACCCGGGTTGGGAGACCCAGTACTTC

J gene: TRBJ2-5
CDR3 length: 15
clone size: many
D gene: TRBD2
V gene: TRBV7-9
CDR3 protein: CASSPNRAGGETQYF
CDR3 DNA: TGTGCCAGCAGCCCAAATCGCGCGGGAGGGGAGACCCAGTACTTC

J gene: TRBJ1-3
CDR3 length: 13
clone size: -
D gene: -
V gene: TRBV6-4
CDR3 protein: CASSDTGLNTIYF
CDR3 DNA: TGTGCCAGCAGTGACACGGGTTTGAACACCATATATTTT

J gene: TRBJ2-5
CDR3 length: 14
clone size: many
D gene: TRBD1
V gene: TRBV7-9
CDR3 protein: CASSPDRGQETQYF
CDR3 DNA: TGTGCCAGCAGCCCGGACAGGGGCCAAGAGACCCAGTACTTC

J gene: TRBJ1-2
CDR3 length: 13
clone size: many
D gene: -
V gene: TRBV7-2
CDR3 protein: CASSPGPERGYTF
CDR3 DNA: TGTGCCAGCAGTCCCGGGCCGGAACGTGGCTACACCTTC

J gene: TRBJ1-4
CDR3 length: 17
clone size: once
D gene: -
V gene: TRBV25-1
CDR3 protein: CASSPLSGRATNEKLFF
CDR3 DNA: TGTGCCAGCAGTCCCCTTTCGGGGCGTGCAACTAATGAAAAACTGTTTTTT

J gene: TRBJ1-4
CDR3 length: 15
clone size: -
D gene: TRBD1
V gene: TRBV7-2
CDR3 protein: CASSLVDRVDEKLFF
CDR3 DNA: TGTGCCAGCAGCTTAGTGGACAGGGTCGATGAAAAACTGTTTTTT